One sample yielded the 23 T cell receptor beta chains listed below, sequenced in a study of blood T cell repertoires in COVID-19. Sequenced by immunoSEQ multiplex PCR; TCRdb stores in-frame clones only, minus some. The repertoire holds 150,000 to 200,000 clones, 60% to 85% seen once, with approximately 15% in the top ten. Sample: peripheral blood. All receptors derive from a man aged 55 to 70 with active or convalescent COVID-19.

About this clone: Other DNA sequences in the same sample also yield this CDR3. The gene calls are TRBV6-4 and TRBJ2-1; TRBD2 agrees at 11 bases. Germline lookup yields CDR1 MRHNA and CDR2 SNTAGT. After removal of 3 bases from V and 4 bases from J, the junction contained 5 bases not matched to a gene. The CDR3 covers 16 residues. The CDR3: CASSESGTSGYNEQFF. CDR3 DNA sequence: TGTGCCAGCAGTGAGTCGGGGACTAGCGGTTACAATGAGCAGTTCTTC.

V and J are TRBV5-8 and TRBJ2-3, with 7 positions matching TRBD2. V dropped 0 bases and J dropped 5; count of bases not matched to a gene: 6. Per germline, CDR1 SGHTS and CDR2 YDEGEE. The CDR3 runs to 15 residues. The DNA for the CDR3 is TGTGCCAGCAGCTTGGAGGGAGGGAATGGAGATACGCAGTATTTT. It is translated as CASSLEGGNGDTQYF.

The CDR3 loop is CASNTGTGTNEQFF. The CDR3 bases are TGTGCCAGCAATACCGGGACAGGGACCAATGAGCAGTTCTTC. The V and J genes are TRBV2 and TRBJ2-1, with 9 positions matching TRBD1. This CDR3 region has 14 residues. Germline-derived CDR1 and CDR2 are SNHLY and FYNNEI. Germline trimming cut 7 bases from V and 6 bases from J; bases unmatched to any gene: 7.

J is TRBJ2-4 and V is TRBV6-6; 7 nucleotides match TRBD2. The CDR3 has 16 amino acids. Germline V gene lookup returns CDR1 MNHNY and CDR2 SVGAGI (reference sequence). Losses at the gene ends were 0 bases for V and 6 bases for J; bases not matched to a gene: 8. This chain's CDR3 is CASSYSMAGEGNIQYF. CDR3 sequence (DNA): TGTGCCAGCAGTTACTCGATGGCGGGAGAAGGAAACATTCAGTACTTC.

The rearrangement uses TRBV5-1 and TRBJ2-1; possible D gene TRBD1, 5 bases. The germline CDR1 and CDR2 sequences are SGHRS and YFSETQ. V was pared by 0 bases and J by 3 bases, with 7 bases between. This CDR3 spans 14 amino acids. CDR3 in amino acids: CASSLEGFYNEQFF. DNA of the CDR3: TGCGCCAGCAGCTTGGAGGGGTTCTACAATGAGCAGTTCTTC.

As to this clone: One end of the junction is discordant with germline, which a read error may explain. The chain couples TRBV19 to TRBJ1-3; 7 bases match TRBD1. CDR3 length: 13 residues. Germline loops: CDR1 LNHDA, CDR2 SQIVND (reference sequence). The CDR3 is CASSTGTADSSVF. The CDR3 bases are TGTGCCAGTAGTACCGGGACAGCCGACTCGTCTGTTTTT. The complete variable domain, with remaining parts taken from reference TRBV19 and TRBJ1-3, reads DGGITQSPKYLFRKEGQNVTLSCEQNLNHDAMYWYRQDPGQGLRLIYYSQIVNDFQKGDIAEGYSVSREKKESFPLTVTSAQKNPTAFYLCASSTGTADSSVFGEGSWLTVV.

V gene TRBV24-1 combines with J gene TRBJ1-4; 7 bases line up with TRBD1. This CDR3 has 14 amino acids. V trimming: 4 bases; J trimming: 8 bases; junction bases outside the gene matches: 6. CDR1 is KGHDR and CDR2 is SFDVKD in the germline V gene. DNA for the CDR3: TGTGCCACCAGTGACCTTAGGACAGGAGAAAAACTGTTTTTT. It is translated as CATSDLRTGEKLFF.

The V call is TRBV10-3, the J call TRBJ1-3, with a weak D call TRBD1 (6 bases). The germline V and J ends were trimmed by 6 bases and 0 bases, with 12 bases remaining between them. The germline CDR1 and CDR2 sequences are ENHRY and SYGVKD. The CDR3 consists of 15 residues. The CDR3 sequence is CAIRDGQSSGNTIYF. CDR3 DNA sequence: TGTGCCATCAGAGACGGACAGAGCTCTGGAAACACCATATATTTT.

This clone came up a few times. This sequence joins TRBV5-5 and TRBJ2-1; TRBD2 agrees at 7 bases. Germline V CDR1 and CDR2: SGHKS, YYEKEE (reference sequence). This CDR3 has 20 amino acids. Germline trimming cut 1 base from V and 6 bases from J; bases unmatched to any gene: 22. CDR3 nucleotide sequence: TGTGCCAGCAGCTTGCGTCCCGGGGGTTGGGCGGGAGAGTCGTCCAATGAGCAGTTCTTC. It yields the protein CASSLRPGGWAGESSNEQFF.

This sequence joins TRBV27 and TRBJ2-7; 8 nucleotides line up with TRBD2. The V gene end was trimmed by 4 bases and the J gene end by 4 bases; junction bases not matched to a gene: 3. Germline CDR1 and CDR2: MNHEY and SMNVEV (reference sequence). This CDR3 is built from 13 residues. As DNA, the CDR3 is TGTGCCAGCAGTTCTCTAGCGGGTTACGAGCAGTACTTC. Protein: CASSSLAGYEQYF.

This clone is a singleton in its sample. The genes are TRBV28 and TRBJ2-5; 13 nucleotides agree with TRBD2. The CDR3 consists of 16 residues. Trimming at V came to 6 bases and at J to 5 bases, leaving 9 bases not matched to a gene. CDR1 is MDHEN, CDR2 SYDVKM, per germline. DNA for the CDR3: TGTGCCAGCAGGGACGGACTAGCGGGAGTGACCGAGACCCAGTACTTC. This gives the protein CASRDGLAGVTETQYF.

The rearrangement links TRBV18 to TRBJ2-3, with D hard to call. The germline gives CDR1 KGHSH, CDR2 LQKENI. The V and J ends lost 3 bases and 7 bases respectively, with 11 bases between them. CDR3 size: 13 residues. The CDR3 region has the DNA TGTGCCAGCTCACCGAGTAGCTATTATACGCAGTATTTT. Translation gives CASSPSSYYTQYF.

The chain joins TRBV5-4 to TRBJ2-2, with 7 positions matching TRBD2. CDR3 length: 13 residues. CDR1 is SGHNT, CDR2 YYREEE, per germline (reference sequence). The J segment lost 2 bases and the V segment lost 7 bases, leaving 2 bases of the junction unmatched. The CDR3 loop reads CASRDYNTGELFF. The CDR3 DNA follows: TGTGCCAGCCGGGACTATAACACCGGGGAGCTGTTTTTT. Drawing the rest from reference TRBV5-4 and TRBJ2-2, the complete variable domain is ETGVTQSPTHLIKTRGQQVTLRCSSQSGHNTVSWYQQALGQGPQFIFQYYREEENGRGNFPPRFSGLQFPNYSSELNVNALELDDSALYLCASRDYNTGELFFGEGSRLTVL.

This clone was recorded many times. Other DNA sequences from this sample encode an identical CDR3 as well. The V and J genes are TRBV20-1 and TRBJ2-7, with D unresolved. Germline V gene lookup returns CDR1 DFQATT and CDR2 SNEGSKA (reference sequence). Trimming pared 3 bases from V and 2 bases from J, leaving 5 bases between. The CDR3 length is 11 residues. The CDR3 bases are TGCAGTGCTAGGGCAACCTACGAGCAGTACTTC. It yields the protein CSARATYEQYF.

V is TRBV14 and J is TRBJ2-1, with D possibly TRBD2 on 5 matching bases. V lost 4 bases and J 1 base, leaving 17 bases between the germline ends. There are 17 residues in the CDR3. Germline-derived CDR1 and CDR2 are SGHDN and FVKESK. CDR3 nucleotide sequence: TGTGCCAGCAGCCCCTTTACGCTTGGAGGTTCCTACAATGAGCAGTTCTTC. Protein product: CASSPFTLGGSYNEQFF.

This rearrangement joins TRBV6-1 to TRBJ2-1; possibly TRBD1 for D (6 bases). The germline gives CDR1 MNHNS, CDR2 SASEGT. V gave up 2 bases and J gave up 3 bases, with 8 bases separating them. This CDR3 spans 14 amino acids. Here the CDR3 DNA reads TGTGCCAGCAGTGAACCCAGGGGCTACAATGAGCAGTTCTTC. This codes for CASSEPRGYNEQFF.

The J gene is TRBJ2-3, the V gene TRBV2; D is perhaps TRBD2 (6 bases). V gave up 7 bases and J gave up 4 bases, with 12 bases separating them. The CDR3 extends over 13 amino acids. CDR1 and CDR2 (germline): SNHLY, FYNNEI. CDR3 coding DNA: TGTGCCAGCATCTTGGACTATTCAGATACGCAGTATTTT. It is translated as CASILDYSDTQYF.

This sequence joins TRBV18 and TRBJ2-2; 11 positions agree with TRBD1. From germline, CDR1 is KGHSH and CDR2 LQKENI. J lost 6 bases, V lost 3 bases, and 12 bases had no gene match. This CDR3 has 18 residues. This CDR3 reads CASSPLIQDRGRPGELFF. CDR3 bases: TGTGCCAGCTCACCTCTGATCCAGGACAGGGGGCGTCCCGGGGAGCTGTTTTTT.

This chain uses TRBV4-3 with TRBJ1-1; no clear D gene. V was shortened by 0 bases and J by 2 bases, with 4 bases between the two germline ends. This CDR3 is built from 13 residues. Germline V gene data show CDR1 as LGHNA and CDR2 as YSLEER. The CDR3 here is CASSQELNTEAFF. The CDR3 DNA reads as TGCGCCAGCAGCCAAGAACTTAACACTGAAGCTTTCTTT.

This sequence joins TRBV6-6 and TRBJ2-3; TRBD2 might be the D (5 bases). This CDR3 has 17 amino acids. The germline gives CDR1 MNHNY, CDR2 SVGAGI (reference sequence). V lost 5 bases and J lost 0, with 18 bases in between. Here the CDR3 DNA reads TGTGCCAGCAGTCAACAGAGCGGCAGCCTGAGCACAGATACGCAGTATTTT. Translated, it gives CASSQQSGSLSTDTQYF.

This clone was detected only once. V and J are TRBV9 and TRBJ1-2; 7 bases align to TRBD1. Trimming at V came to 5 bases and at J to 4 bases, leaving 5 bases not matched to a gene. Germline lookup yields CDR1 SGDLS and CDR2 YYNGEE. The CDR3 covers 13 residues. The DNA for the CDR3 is TGTGCCAGCAGTGCCGGGACAGCCTATGGCTACACCTTC. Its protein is CASSAGTAYGYTF. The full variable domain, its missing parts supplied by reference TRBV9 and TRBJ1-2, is DSGVTQTPKHLITATGQRVTLRCSPRSGDLSVYWYQQSLDQGLQFLIQYYNGEERAKGNILERFSAQQFPDLHSELNLSSLELGDSALYFCASSAGTAYGYTFGSGTRLTVV.

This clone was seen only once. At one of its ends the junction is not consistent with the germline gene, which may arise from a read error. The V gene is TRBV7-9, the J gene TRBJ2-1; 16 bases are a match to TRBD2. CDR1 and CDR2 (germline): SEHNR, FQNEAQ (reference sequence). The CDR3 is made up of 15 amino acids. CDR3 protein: CASSRLGTSGRAGIF. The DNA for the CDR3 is TGTGCCAGCAGCCGGTTGGGGACTAGCGGGAGGGCCGGGATCTTC. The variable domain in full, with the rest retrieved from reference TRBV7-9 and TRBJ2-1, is DTGVSQNPRHKITKRGQNVTFRCDPISEHNRLYWYRQTLGQGPEFLTYFQNEAQLEKSRLLSDRFSAERPKGSFSTLEIQRTEQGDSAMYLCASSRLGTSGRAGIFGPGTRLTVL.

CDR3 sequence (DNA): TGTGCCAGCAGCCGGGACAGCCAAGAGACCCAGTACTTC. This sequence encodes CASSRDSQETQYF. The chain links TRBV6-4 to TRBJ2-5; 7 nucleotides line up with TRBD1. This CDR3 comprises 13 residues. CDR1 and CDR2 (germline): MRHNA, SNTAGT. Unmatched junction bases numbered 2, after V lost 6 bases and J lost 1 base.